The 21 T cell receptor beta chains presented below share a single source sample, sequenced in a study of blood T cell repertoires in COVID-19. The data were produced by immunoSEQ multiplex PCR, yet TCRdb's version contains in-frame clones alone and is incomplete. The repertoire holds about 210,000 clones, with 85% to 90% as singletons. The material sequenced was peripheral blood. The receptors shown here come from a man aged 55 to 70 who had recovered from COVID-19.

V is TRBV20-1 and J is TRBJ1-2, with TRBD1 matching 9 bases. Germline V CDR1 and CDR2: DFQATT, SNEGSKA (reference sequence). The V gene end was trimmed by 3 bases and the J gene end by 6 bases; junction bases not matched to a gene: 5. The CDR3 spans 13 residues. In DNA, the CDR3 is TGCAGTGCTAGTAGACAGGGGGAACATGGCTACACCTTC. It translates to CSASRQGEHGYTF.

DNA for the CDR3: TGTGCCAGCAGCTTAAGGGGGGGAGCAACCTACGAGCAGTACTTC. Translating gives CASSLRGGATYEQYF. V is TRBV7-3 and J is TRBJ2-7, with TRBD2 identical over 7 bases. CDR1 and CDR2 (germline): SGHTA, FQGTGA. This CDR3 has 15 amino acids. The trim removed 1 base at V and 2 bases at J, leaving 5 bases unmatched.

The chain carries TRBV6-1 and TRBJ2-7, with 10 nucleotides matching TRBD2. After removal of 3 bases from V and 3 bases from J, the junction contained 8 bases not matched to a gene. The CDR3 loop spans 16 amino acids. Germline assignment: CDR1 MNHNS and CDR2 SASEGT. In DNA form, the CDR3 reads TGTGCCAGCAGTGACGAGGTAGCTAGCGGGAGCTACGAGCAGTACTTC. This translates into CASSDEVASGSYEQYF.

The chain joins TRBV18 to TRBJ1-1; the D is unclear. The CDR3 covers 12 residues. The V end was cut by 3 bases, the J end by 8 bases, with 10 bases between. CDR1 is KGHSH, CDR2 LQKENI, per germline. The CDR3 here is CASSPQEWEAFF. Here the CDR3 DNA reads TGTGCCAGCTCACCTCAGGAATGGGAAGCTTTCTTT. Full variable domain (rest looked up from reference TRBV18 and TRBJ1-1): NAGVMQNPRHLVRRRGQEARLRCSPMKGHSHVYWYRQLPEEGLKFMVYLQKENIIDESGMPKERFSAEFPKEGPSILRIQQVVRGDSAAYFCASSPQEWEAFFGQGTRLTVV.

The chain employs TRBV27 and TRBJ2-3, with D possibly being TRBD2 (6 bases). CDR1 MNHEY and CDR2 SMNVEV come from the germline V gene (reference sequence). This CDR3 has 14 residues. Trimming pared 2 bases from V and 3 bases from J, leaving 9 bases between. The CDR3, as DNA: TGTGCCAGCAGTTTAGCGGGGATGACAGATACGCAGTATTTT. It codes for CASSLAGMTDTQYF.

The chain couples TRBV30 to TRBJ1-4, with a weak D call TRBD1 (5 bases). The CDR3 length is 16 residues. The germline V gene has CDR1 GTSNPN and CDR2 SVGIG (reference sequence). Trimming stripped 0 bases from V and 7 bases from J, with 18 bases between. CDR3 nucleotide sequence: TGTGCCTGGAGTGTACGGGACTTAGGGGCGGTTGAAAAACTGTTTTTT. Residues: CAWSVRDLGAVEKLFF.

This chain joins TRBV5-1 and TRBJ2-7, with 7 bases aligning to TRBD2. This CDR3 comprises 18 residues. Germline CDR1 reads SGHRS; CDR2 reads YFSETQ. V was pared by 1 base and J by 0 bases, with 13 bases of the junction left unmatched. As DNA, the CDR3 is TGCGCCAGCAGCTTGATCACTAGCGAACCCCGGGGCTCCTACGAGCAGTACTTC. Translating it yields CASSLITSEPRGSYEQYF.

The chain combines TRBV30 with TRBJ2-1; 8 nucleotides match TRBD1. Germline V CDR1 and CDR2: GTSNPN, SVGIG (reference sequence). The CDR3 spans 13 residues. V dropped 4 bases and J dropped 9; count of bases not matched to a gene: 8. CDR3 in DNA: TGTGCCTGGACAACAGGGGGAGGAAGTGAGCAGTTCTTC. This encodes CAWTTGGGSEQFF.

The genes are TRBV2 and TRBJ1-2; 7 bases match TRBD1. This CDR3 comprises 13 residues. V was pared by 6 bases and J by 2 bases, with 3 bases of the junction left unmatched. CDR1 is SNHLY and CDR2 is FYNNEI in the germline V gene. CDR3 sequence reads: CASRGQANYGYTF. CDR3 sequence (DNA): TGTGCCAGCAGAGGACAGGCAAACTATGGCTACACCTTC.

This clone was detected only once. J is TRBJ1-2 and V is TRBV11-2; maybe TRBD1 (6 bases). The V end lost 6 bases, the J end lost 7 bases, and 9 bases lay between the germline ends. The CDR3 runs to 11 residues. Germline CDR1 and CDR2: SGHAT and FQNNGV. For the CDR3, the DNA is TGTGCCAGCAGATCAGGGGTTGGCTACACCTTC. As protein: CASRSGVGYTF.

The chain couples TRBV30 to TRBJ2-7, with D maybe TRBD1 (7 bases). The germline V and J ends were trimmed by 3 bases and 2 bases, with 26 bases remaining between them. The germline V gene encodes CDR1 GTSNPN and CDR2 SVGIG (reference sequence). The CDR3 spans 18 residues. The CDR3, as DNA: TGTGCCTGGAGGGGGGGTAGAACGGGACAGCCGACAACCTACGAGCAGTACTTC. This encodes CAWRGGRTGQPTTYEQYF.

The J gene is TRBJ1-3, the V gene TRBV9, with TRBD1 as a possible D gene (5 bases). CDR3 length: 14 residues. V gave up 3 bases and J gave up 4 bases, with 11 bases separating them. Germline CDR1 and CDR2: SGDLS and YYNGEE. For the CDR3, the DNA is TGTGCCAGCAGCGGACAGATTGAAGGAAACACCATATATTTT. Translation: CASSGQIEGNTIYF.

This chain joins TRBV18 and TRBJ2-7, with TRBD1 matching 9 bases. With V trimmed by 3 bases and J by 3 bases, 9 bases remained unmatched. The CDR3 has 16 residues. Germline CDR1 and CDR2: KGHSH and LQKENI. The CDR3 nucleotides are TGTGCCAGCTCACCCCTCCCGGGACAGGGAAACTACGAGCAGTACTTC. It codes for CASSPLPGQGNYEQYF.

The rearrangement joins TRBV7-2 to TRBJ1-2, with 7 positions matching TRBD1. The CDR3 runs to 17 residues. V shed 6 bases and J 4 bases; nucleotides not matched to a gene: 17. Germline loops: CDR1 SGHTA, CDR2 FQGNSA. This CDR3 is CASSSSGTVGDIYGYTF. Written as DNA, the CDR3 is TGTGCCAGCAGTTCCTCCGGGACAGTGGGGGATATCTATGGCTACACCTTC.

The chain joins TRBV10-3 to TRBJ2-7; TRBD1 aligns across 10 bases. Germline assignment: CDR1 ENHRY and CDR2 SYGVKD. This CDR3 contains 15 residues. Losses at the gene ends were 1 base for V and 3 bases for J; bases not matched to a gene: 3. CDR3 sequence: CAISEFGTGDYEQYF. CDR3 nucleotides: TGTGCCATCAGTGAGTTTGGGACAGGGGACTACGAGCAGTACTTC.

V and J are TRBV27 and TRBJ2-7; TRBD2 is a possible D gene (5 bases). The CDR3 runs 13 residues. V lost 4 bases and J 0 bases, leaving 7 bases between the germline ends. Germline V gene data show CDR1 as MNHEY and CDR2 as SMNVEV (reference sequence). CDR3 bases: TGTGCCAGCAGTTCGGACTTCTCCTACGAGCAGTACTTC. Translation: CASSSDFSYEQYF.

The chain joins TRBV5-4 to TRBJ1-1; 8 bases line up with TRBD1. The CDR3 is 12 amino acids. Germline V gene lookup returns CDR1 SGHNT and CDR2 YYREEE (reference sequence). V trimming: 1 base; J trimming: 11 bases; junction bases outside the gene matches: 4. CDR3 region: CASSLQGATAFF. The CDR3 DNA reads TGTGCCAGCAGCTTGCAGGGGGCGACGGCTTTCTTT.

This chain links TRBV7-6 with TRBJ2-7, with 7 bases lining up with TRBD1. The CDR3 covers 14 residues. The V and J ends lost 5 bases and 1 base, in that order; junction bases with no gene match: 5. CDR1 and CDR2 from the germline V gene are SGHVS and FNYEAQ. The CDR3 DNA follows: TGTGCCAGCAGCCCGTACAGGGGATCCTACGAGCAGTACTTC. This translates into CASSPYRGSYEQYF.

The J gene is TRBJ1-4, the V gene TRBV29-1; 8 nucleotides match TRBD1. The germline V gene has CDR1 SQVTM and CDR2 ANQGSEA. This CDR3 comprises 13 residues. With 5 bases clipped from V and 5 bases from J, the junction kept 4 bases outside the gene matches. The CDR3 sequence: CSVTWTGNEKLFF. The CDR3 DNA reads TGCAGCGTTACGTGGACAGGGAATGAAAAACTGTTTTTT.

The sample holds a few counts of this clone. The chain couples TRBV18 to TRBJ1-1, with D possibly being TRBD1 (6 bases). Germline V gene data show CDR1 as KGHSH and CDR2 as LQKENI. This CDR3 comprises 15 residues. The V end was cut by 1 base, the J end by 1 base, with 10 bases between. CDR3 sequence (DNA): TGTGCCAGCTCACCACTGCAGGGGCAGAACACTGAAGCTTTCTTT. The encoded protein is CASSPLQGQNTEAFF. The whole variable domain, remainder taken from reference TRBV18 and TRBJ1-1, is NAGVMQNPRHLVRRRGQEARLRCSPMKGHSHVYWYRQLPEEGLKFMVYLQKENIIDESGMPKERFSAEFPKEGPSILRIQQVVRGDSAAYFCASSPLQGQNTEAFFGQGTRLTVV.

The V and J genes are TRBV25-1 and TRBJ2-2; 9 nucleotides agree with TRBD2. Germline-derived CDR1 and CDR2 are MGHDK and SYGVNS. V lost 4 bases to trimming and J lost 2 bases; unmatched junction nucleotides: 8. This CDR3 is 17 amino acids long. CDR3 sequence reads: CASSALAGLPNTGELFF. DNA of the CDR3: TGTGCCAGCAGTGCTCTAGCGGGACTCCCTAACACCGGGGAGCTGTTTTTT.